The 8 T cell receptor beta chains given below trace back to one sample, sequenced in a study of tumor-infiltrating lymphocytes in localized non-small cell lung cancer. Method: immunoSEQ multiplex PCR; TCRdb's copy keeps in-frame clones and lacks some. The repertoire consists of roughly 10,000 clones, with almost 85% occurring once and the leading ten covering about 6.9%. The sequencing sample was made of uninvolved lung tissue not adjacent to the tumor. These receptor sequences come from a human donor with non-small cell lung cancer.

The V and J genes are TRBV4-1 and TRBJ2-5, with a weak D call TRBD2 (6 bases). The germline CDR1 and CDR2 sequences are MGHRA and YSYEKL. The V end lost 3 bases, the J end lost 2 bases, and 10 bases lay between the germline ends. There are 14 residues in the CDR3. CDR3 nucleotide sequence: TGCGCCAGCAGCCATCAACGGGAGCAAGAGACCCAGTACTTC. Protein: CASSHQREQETQYF.

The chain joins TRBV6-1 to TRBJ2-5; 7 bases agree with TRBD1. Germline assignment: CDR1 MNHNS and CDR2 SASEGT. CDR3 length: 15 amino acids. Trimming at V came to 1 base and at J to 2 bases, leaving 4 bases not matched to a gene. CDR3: CASSEVQGLQETQYF. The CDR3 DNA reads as TGTGCCAGCAGTGAAGTACAGGGGCTGCAAGAGACCCAGTACTTC.

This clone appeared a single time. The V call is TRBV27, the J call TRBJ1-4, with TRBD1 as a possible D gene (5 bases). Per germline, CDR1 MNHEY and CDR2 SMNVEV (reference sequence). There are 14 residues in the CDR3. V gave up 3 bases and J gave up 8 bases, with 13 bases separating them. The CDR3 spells CASSFQGTGEKLFF. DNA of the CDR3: TGTGCCAGCAGTTTTCAGGGAACGGGAGAAAAACTGTTTTTT. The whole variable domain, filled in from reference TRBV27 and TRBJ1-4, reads EAQVTQNPRYLITVTGKKLTVTCSQNMNHEYMSWYRQDPGLGLRQIYYSMNVEVTDKGDVPEGYKVSRKEKRNFPLILESPSPNQTSLYFCASSFQGTGEKLFFGSGTQLSVL.

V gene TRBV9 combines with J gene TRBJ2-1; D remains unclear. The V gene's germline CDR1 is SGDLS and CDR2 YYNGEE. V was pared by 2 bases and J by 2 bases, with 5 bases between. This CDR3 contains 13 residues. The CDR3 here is CASSVTPYNEQFF. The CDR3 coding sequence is TGTGCCAGCAGCGTCACTCCCTACAATGAGCAGTTCTTC.

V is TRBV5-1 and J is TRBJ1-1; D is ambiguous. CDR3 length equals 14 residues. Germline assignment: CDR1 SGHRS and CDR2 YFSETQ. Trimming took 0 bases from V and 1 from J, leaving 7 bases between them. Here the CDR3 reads CASSLGDGNTEAFF. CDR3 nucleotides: TGCGCCAGCAGCTTGGGCGATGGGAACACTGAAGCTTTCTTT.

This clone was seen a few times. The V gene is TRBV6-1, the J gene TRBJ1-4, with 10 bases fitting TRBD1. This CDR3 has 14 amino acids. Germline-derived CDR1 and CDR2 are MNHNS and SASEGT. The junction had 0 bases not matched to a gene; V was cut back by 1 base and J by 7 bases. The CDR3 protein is CASSEGTGGEKLFF. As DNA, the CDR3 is TGTGCCAGCAGTGAAGGGACAGGGGGTGAAAAACTGTTTTTT.

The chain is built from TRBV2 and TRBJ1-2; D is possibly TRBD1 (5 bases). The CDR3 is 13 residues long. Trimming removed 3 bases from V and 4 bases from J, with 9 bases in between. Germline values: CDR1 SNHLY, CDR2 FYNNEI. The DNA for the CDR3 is TGTGCCAGCAGTGAGGGGACGCTCTATGGCTACACCTTC. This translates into CASSEGTLYGYTF.

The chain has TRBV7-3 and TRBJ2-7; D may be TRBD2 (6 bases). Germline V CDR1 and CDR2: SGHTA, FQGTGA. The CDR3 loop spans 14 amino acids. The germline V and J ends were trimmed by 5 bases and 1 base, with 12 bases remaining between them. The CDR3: CASSPMGGSYEQYF. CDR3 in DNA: TGTGCCAGCAGCCCTATGGGAGGATCCTACGAGCAGTACTTC.